These 29 T cell receptor beta chains were sequenced from one sample in a study of OX40 agonist ivuxolimab in advanced cancers. TCRdb's copy holds only in-frame clones and misses some; the assay was immunoSEQ multiplex PCR. The repertoire holds 30,000 to 35,000 clones, with over 85% as singletons. Sequencing used CD4+ or CD8+ T cells sorted from blood, obtained in a trial of the OX40 agonist ivuxolimab. Source of these receptors: an adult with an advanced solid tumor such as melanoma, head and neck, liver or kidney cancer.

Of note for this clone: This sample also contains other DNA sequences that code for the same CDR3. The chain uses TRBV2 and TRBJ2-7, with no clear D. Germline V gene sequence: CDR1 SNHLY, CDR2 FYNNEI. The V end lost 3 bases, the J end lost 3 bases, and 9 bases lay between the germline ends. This CDR3 is 13 amino acids long. The CDR3 protein is CASSEGFNYEQYF. Here the CDR3 DNA reads TGTGCCAGCAGTGAGGGCTTTAACTACGAGCAGTACTTC.

V and J are TRBV19 and TRBJ2-7; D gene ambiguous. Germline CDR1 LNHDA, CDR2 SQIVND (reference sequence). The V gene lost 1 base and the J gene lost 4 bases, with 11 bases spanning the gap. CDR3 length: 14 residues. Here the CDR3 reads CASSIGSSSYEQYF. CDR3 bases: TGTGCCAGTAGTATAGGCTCCTCCTCTTACGAGCAGTACTTC.

This chain links TRBV19 with TRBJ1-2, with D perhaps matching TRBD1 (6 bases). The CDR3 totals 13 residues. Trimming took 3 bases from V and 10 from J, leaving 15 bases between them. Germline V gene data show CDR1 as LNHDA and CDR2 as SQIVND (reference sequence). The CDR3 DNA follows: TGTGCCAGTAGTATGGGGGGCGCGGATGACTACACCTTC. It translates to CASSMGGADDYTF. Drawing the rest from reference TRBV19 and TRBJ1-2, the complete variable domain is DGGITQSPKYLFRKEGQNVTLSCEQNLNHDAMYWYRQDPGQGLRLIYYSQIVNDFQKGDIAEGYSVSREKKESFPLTVTSAQKNPTAFYLCASSMGGADDYTFGSGTRLTVV.

The V call is TRBV25-1, the J call TRBJ1-2; D is undetermined. The germline CDR1 and CDR2 sequences are MGHDK and SYGVNS. CDR3 length: 13 residues. Between the trimmed V and J ends, which lost 4 bases and 5 bases, there was a span of 11 bases. The CDR3 loop is CASSATQLYGYTF. The CDR3 DNA sequence: TGTGCCAGCAGTGCAACACAACTGTATGGCTACACCTTC.

This clone was seen just once. V and J are TRBV13 and TRBJ2-1; D unresolved. The CDR3 has 13 residues. Trimming cost V 6 bases and J 5 bases, with 11 bases left between them. Germline CDR1 reads PRHDT; CDR2 reads FYEKMQ (reference sequence). The CDR3 coding sequence is TGTGCCAGCAGGCCCCCGGTTGACAATGAGCAGTTCTTC. Translated: CASRPPVDNEQFF.

The V and J genes are TRBV9 and TRBJ2-3, with TRBD2 matching over 8 bases. The CDR3 has 16 amino acids. CDR1 and CDR2 from the germline V gene are SGDLS and YYNGEE. V was clipped by 4 bases and J by 2 bases; unmatched bases: 9. The CDR3 region has the DNA TGTGCCAGCAGCTCCAGCGGTAGCGGGAACACAGATACGCAGTATTTT. Translating it yields CASSSSGSGNTDTQYF.

The V and J genes are TRBV19 and TRBJ2-1, with D possibly being TRBD1 or TRBD2 (7 bases each). The germline CDR1 and CDR2 sequences are LNHDA and SQIVND (reference sequence). This CDR3 spans 17 amino acids. V lost 10 bases and J 1 base, leaving 23 bases between the germline ends. The chain's CDR3 is CATTRAGGAPSYNEQFF. The CDR3 nucleotides read TGTGCCACAACCCGGGCAGGGGGGGCCCCTTCCTACAATGAGCAGTTCTTC.

This clone was observed a handful of times. The gene calls are TRBV7-9 and TRBJ2-5; D tentatively fits TRBD1 or TRBD2 (5 bases each). V gave up 4 bases and J gave up 13 bases, with 16 bases separating them. There are 12 residues in the CDR3. CDR1 and CDR2 (germline): SEHNR, FQNEAQ (reference sequence). CDR3 region: CASSSRDANPYF. In DNA form, the CDR3 reads TGTGCCAGCAGCTCCCGGGACGCAAACCCGTACTTC.

This clone has just one count. This chain joins TRBV10-2 and TRBJ1-1, with D possibly matching TRBD1 (6 bases). Looked up from germline, CDR1 is WSHSY and CDR2 is SAAADI. The CDR3 runs to 17 residues. Trimming took 2 bases from V and 0 from J, leaving 16 bases between them. The CDR3, as DNA: TGCGCCAGCAGTGAGCCTAGAGGGGGACTACTGAACACTGAAGCTTTCTTT. The encoded protein is CASSEPRGGLLNTEAFF.

V gene TRBV7-8 combines with J gene TRBJ2-1; either TRBD1 or TRBD2 may fit D (6 bases each). The CDR3 runs to 15 residues. The germline V and J ends were trimmed by 3 bases and 5 bases, with 14 bases remaining between them. CDR1 and CDR2 from the germline V gene are SGHVS and FQNEAQ. The DNA of the CDR3 is TGTGCCAGCAGCTTGGACCGGGGGCCTCACAATGAGCAGTTCTTC. Translated: CASSLDRGPHNEQFF. The variable domain in full, completed from reference TRBV7-8 and TRBJ2-1, reads GAGVSQSPRYKVAKRGQDVALRCDPISGHVSLFWYQQALGQGPEFLTYFQNEAQLDKSGLPSDRFFAERPEGSVSTLKIQRTQQEDSAVYLCASSLDRGPHNEQFFGPGTRLTVL.

The V gene is TRBV27, the J gene TRBJ2-3, with D possibly matching TRBD2 (5 bases). Germline loops: CDR1 MNHEY, CDR2 SMNVEV (reference sequence). With 4 bases removed from V and 2 bases from J, the gap between germline ends came to 7 bases. The CDR3 is made up of 13 amino acids. This CDR3 is CASSWTATDTQYF. The CDR3 DNA reads TGTGCCAGCAGTTGGACTGCCACAGATACGCAGTATTTT.

V is TRBV5-1 and J is TRBJ2-5; the D gene is possibly TRBD2 (7 bases). V dropped 2 bases and J dropped 4 bases, with 12 bases sitting between them. The CDR3 is 14 residues long. The V gene's germline CDR1 is SGHRS and CDR2 YFSETQ. The CDR3 DNA follows: TGCGCCAGCAGCTTCTACAGGGAGGGAGAGACCCAGTACTTC. It encodes CASSFYREGETQYF.

The CDR3 spells CASSITGSETDTQYF. The CDR3 bases are TGTGCCAGCAGCATAACAGGGTCAGAGACAGATACGCAGTATTTT. V gene TRBV11-2 combines with J gene TRBJ2-3; tentatively, D is TRBD1 (6 bases). Germline V CDR1 and CDR2: SGHAT, FQNNGV. V was cut by 5 bases and J by 3 bases, with 15 bases left in between. This CDR3 has 15 amino acids.

V usage is TRBV7-9 and J usage is TRBJ2-5; 8 bases align to TRBD2. Trimming removed 1 base from V and 5 bases from J; junction bases left unmatched: 9. Germline assignment: CDR1 SEHNR and CDR2 FQNEAQ (reference sequence). The CDR3 covers 16 residues. The CDR3 protein is CASSLGRLAGWETQYF. Here the CDR3 DNA reads TGTGCCAGCAGCTTAGGCCGCCTAGCGGGTTGGGAGACCCAGTACTTC.

This clone was seen more than once but under ten times. The chain links TRBV5-1 to TRBJ2-7; no clear D. The CDR3 loop spans 14 amino acids. Trimming took 0 bases from V and 2 from J, leaving 9 bases between them. CDR1 is SGHRS, CDR2 YFSETQ, per germline. The CDR3 reads CASSLGGAAYEQYF. The DNA for the CDR3 is TGCGCCAGCAGCTTGGGAGGCGCCGCCTACGAGCAGTACTTC.

This chain links TRBV7-8 with TRBJ1-1; D gene uncertain. Germline CDR1 SGHVS, CDR2 FQNEAQ. V was clipped by 5 bases and J by 8 bases, with 12 bases between them. CDR3 length: 12 amino acids. CDR3 protein: CASSVVGFEAFF. The CDR3 DNA is TGTGCCAGCAGCGTAGTCGGCTTCGAAGCTTTCTTT.

The rearrangement joins TRBV4-1 to TRBJ2-7; D is uncertain. V lost 3 bases and J lost 2, with 14 bases in between. CDR3 length: 15 amino acids. The V gene's germline CDR1 is MGHRA and CDR2 YSYEKL. CDR3 protein: CASSHWAENTYEQYF. CDR3 nucleotides: TGCGCCAGCAGCCACTGGGCGGAGAACACCTACGAGCAGTACTTC.

The chain uses TRBV25-1 and TRBJ2-5, with D perhaps matching TRBD2 (6 bases). The J call is doubtful: the DNA matches TRBJ2-7 better. Germline CDR1 is MGHDK and CDR2 is SYGVNS. The CDR3 has 15 amino acids. This chain's CDR3 is CASSDSGGPASEQYF. The CDR3 DNA sequence: TGTGCCAGCAGTGACTCCGGAGGGCCTGCCTCCGAGCAGTACTTC.

The J gene is TRBJ2-2, the V gene TRBV29-1; D perhaps matches TRBD1 (6 bases). V gave up 5 bases and J gave up 0 bases, with 16 bases separating them. The CDR3 extends over 16 amino acids. CDR1 is SQVTM, CDR2 ANQGSEA, per germline. This CDR3 is CSVRQARSTNTGELFF. The DNA of the CDR3 is TGCAGCGTTCGACAGGCCCGGTCGACGAACACCGGGGAGCTGTTTTTT.

This clone has only a few counts. The rearrangement uses TRBV18 and TRBJ1-1; D gene unclear. V was clipped by 4 bases and J by 4 bases, with 13 bases between them. Looked up from germline, CDR1 is KGHSH and CDR2 is LQKENI. This CDR3 region has 14 residues. Here the CDR3 DNA reads TGTGCCAGCTCACTGGCGGGCGGGAGCACTGAAGCTTTCTTT. Residues: CASSLAGGSTEAFF.

Note on this clone: Sequence at one end of the junction differs from germline and may be a read error. The V gene is TRBV28, the J gene TRBJ1-1; the D gene is possibly TRBD1 (6 bases). Looked up from germline, CDR1 is MDHEN and CDR2 is SYDVKM. The CDR3 runs 13 residues. The CDR3 protein is CASNLLQGTEAFF. CDR3 DNA: TGTGCCAGCAATTTATTACAGGGAACTGAAGCTTTCTTT.

The chain carries TRBV6-5 and TRBJ1-2; D is possibly TRBD1 (5 bases). Per germline, CDR1 MNHEY and CDR2 SVGAGI. Trimming pared 6 bases from V and 3 bases from J, leaving 11 bases between. The CDR3 runs to 13 residues. In DNA, the CDR3 is TGTGCCAGCAGCCCCGCGGGGGACTATGGCTACACCTTC. It yields the protein CASSPAGDYGYTF.

The V call is TRBV5-5, the J call TRBJ2-1, with D perhaps being TRBD1 or TRBD2 (6 bases each). The CDR3 is made up of 14 amino acids. The V gene's germline CDR1 is SGHKS and CDR2 YYEKEE (reference sequence). The ends were cut back, 4 bases at V and 6 bases at J, with 14 bases in the middle. CDR3 sequence reads: CASSPLGGINEQFF. The CDR3 DNA reads TGTGCCAGCAGCCCCCTAGGGGGGATCAATGAGCAGTTCTTC.

V is TRBV19 and J is TRBJ2-7; D ambiguous. With 1 base removed from V and 2 bases from J, the gap between germline ends came to 9 bases. From germline, CDR1 is LNHDA and CDR2 SQIVND (reference sequence). The CDR3 has 14 amino acids. The chain's CDR3 is CASSIGGNPYEQYF. The CDR3 DNA is TGTGCCAGTAGTATAGGTGGGAACCCCTACGAGCAGTACTTC.

The rearrangement links TRBV10-3 to TRBJ1-1, with D perhaps TRBD1 (6 bases). Germline loops: CDR1 ENHRY, CDR2 SYGVKD. V was cut by 4 bases and J by 6 bases, with 9 bases left in between. The CDR3 extends over 12 amino acids. DNA for the CDR3: TGTGCCATCAGTGGCGGGGGGCCTGAAGCTTTCTTT. It translates to CAISGGGPEAFF.

This sequence joins TRBV5-6 and TRBJ2-7; D call uncertain. Trimming shortened V by 4 bases and J by 1 base, and 12 bases separated the two germline ends. Germline assignment: CDR1 SGHDT and CDR2 YYEEEE. The CDR3 length is 14 residues. CDR3 in DNA: TGTGCCAGCAGCGTAGGGCGAGGATCCTACGAGCAGTACTTC. This sequence encodes CASSVGRGSYEQYF.

V and J are TRBV27 and TRBJ1-5, with TRBD1 matching 10 bases. Germline CDR1 is MNHEY and CDR2 is SMNVEV (reference sequence). Germline trimming cut 0 bases from V and 1 base from J; bases unmatched to any gene: 9. The CDR3 contains 19 residues. The DNA of the CDR3 is TGTGCCAGCAGTTTATCGCTAACCGGGACAGGGGCAAGCAATCAGCCCCAGCATTTT. This sequence encodes CASSLSLTGTGASNQPQHF.

V and J are TRBV29-1 and TRBJ2-5; D is ambiguous. Trimming shortened V by 7 bases and J by 4 bases, and 16 bases separated the two germline ends. Looked up from germline, CDR1 is SQVTM and CDR2 is ANQGSEA. This CDR3 spans 13 amino acids. The CDR3: CSAESTRGETQYF. As DNA, the CDR3 is TGCAGCGCCGAGAGTACCAGAGGAGAGACCCAGTACTTC.

This rearrangement joins TRBV27 to TRBJ1-6; D gene uncertain. Germline assignment: CDR1 MNHEY and CDR2 SMNVEV (reference sequence). With 2 bases removed from V and 8 bases from J, the gap between germline ends came to 4 bases. The CDR3 sequence is 12 residues long. CDR3 region: CASSLGYSPLHF. In DNA form, the CDR3 reads TGTGCCAGCAGTTTAGGTTATTCACCCCTCCACTTT.